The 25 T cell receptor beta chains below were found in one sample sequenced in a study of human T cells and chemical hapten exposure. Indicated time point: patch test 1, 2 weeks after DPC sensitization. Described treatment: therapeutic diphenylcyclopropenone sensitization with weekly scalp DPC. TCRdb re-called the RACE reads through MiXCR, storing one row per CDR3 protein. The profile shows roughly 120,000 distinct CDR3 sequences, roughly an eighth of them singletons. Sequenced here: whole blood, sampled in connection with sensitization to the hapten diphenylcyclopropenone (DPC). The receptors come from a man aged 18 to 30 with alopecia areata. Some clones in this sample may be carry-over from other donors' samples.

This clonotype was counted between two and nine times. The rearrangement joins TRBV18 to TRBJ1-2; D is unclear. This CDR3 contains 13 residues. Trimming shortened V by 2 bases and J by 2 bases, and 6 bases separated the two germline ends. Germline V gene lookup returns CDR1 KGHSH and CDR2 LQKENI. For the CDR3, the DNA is TGTGCCAGCTCACCAGCACAGAACTATGGCTACACCTTC. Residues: CASSPAQNYGYTF.

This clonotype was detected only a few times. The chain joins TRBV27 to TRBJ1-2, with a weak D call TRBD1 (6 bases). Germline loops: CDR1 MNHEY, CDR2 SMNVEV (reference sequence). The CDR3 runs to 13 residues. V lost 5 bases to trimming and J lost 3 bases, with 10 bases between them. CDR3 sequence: CASSPGQHYGYTF. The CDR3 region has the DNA TGTGCCAGCAGTCCCGGACAGCACTATGGCTACACCTTC.

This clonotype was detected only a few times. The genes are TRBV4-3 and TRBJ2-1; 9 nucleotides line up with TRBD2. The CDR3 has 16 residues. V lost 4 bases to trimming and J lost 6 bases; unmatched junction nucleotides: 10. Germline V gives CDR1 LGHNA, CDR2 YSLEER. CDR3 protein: CASSPETGRGGNEQFF. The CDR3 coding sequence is TGCGCCAGCAGCCCCGAGACAGGGCGGGGGGGCAATGAGCAGTTCTTC.

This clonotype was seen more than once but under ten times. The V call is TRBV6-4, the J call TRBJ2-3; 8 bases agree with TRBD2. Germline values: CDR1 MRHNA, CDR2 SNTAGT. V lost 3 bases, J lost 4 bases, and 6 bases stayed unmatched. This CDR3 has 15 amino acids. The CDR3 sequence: CASSESGGPADTQYF. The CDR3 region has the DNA TGTGCCAGCAGTGAATCGGGGGGGCCGGCAGATACGCAGTATTTT.

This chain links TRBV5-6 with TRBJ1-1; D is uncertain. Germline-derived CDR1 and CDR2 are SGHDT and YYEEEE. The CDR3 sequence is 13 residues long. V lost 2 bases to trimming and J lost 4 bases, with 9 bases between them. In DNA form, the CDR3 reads TGTGCCAGCAGCTTTCGTCACAGCACTGAAGCTTTCTTT. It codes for CASSFRHSTEAFF.

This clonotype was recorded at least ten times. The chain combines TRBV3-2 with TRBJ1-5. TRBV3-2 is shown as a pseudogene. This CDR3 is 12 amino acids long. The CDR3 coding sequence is TGTGCCAAAAGCGGACTTTATCAGCCCCAGCATTTT. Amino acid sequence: CAKSGLYQPQHF.

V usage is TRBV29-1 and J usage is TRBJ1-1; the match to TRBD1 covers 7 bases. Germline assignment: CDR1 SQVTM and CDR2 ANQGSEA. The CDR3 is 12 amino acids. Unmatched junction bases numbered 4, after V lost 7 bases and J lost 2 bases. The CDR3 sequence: CSGTGVNTEAFF. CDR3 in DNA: TGCAGCGGAACAGGGGTCAACACTGAAGCTTTCTTT.

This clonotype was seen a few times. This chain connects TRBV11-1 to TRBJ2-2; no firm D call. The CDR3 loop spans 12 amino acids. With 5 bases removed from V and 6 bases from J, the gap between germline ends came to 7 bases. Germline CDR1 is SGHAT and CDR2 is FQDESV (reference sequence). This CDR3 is CASSPQPGELFF. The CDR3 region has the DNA TGTGCCAGCAGCCCCCAGCCCGGGGAGCTGTTTTTT.

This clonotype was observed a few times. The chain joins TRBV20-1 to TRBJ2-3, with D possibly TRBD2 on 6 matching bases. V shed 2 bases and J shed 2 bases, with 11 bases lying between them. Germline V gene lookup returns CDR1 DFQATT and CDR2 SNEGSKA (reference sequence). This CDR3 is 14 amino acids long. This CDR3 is CSARPGGNTDTQYF. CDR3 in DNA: TGCAGTGCTAGACCGGGCGGGAACACAGATACGCAGTATTTT.

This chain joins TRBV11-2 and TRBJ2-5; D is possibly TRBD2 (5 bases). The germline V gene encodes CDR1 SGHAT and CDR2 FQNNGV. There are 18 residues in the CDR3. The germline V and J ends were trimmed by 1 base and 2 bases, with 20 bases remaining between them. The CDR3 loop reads CASSLGVMDLSGQETQYF. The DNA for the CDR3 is TGTGCCAGCAGCTTAGGCGTAATGGACCTATCGGGGCAAGAGACCCAGTACTTC.

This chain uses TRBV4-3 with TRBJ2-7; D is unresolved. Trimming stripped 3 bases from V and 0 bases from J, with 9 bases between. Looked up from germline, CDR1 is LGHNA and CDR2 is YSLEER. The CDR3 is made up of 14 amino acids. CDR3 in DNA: TGCGCCAGCAGCCACGACACGGGCTCCTACGAGCAGTACTTC. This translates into CASSHDTGSYEQYF.

CDR3 coding DNA: TGTGCCAGCAGTACGCCCGGGCCCCCCGGGGAGACCCAGTACTTC. It yields the protein CASSTPGPPGETQYF. This chain joins TRBV7-9 and TRBJ2-5; D unresolved. The CDR3 length is 15 residues. V lost 6 bases, J lost 5 bases, and 19 bases lay in between. The germline V gene encodes CDR1 SEHNR and CDR2 FQNEAQ (reference sequence).

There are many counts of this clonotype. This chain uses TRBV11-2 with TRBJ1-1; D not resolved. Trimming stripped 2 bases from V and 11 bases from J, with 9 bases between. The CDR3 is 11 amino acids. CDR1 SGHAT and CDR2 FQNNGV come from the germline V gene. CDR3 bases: TGTGCCAGCAGCTTATATCAGGAGGCTTTCTTT. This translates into CASSLYQEAFF.

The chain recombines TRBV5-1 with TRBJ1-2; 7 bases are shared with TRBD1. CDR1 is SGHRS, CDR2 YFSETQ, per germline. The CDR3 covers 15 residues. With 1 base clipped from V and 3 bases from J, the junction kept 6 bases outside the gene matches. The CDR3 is CASSLSTGVYYGYTF. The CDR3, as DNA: TGCGCCAGCAGCTTGTCAACAGGGGTCTACTATGGCTACACCTTC.

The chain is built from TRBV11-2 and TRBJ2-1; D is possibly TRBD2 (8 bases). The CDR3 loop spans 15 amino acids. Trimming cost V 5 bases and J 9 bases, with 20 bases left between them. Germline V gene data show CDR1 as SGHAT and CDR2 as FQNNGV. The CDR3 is CASSHNREGQSEQFF. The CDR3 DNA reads TGTGCCAGCAGCCACAATCGGGAGGGACAGAGTGAGCAGTTCTTC.

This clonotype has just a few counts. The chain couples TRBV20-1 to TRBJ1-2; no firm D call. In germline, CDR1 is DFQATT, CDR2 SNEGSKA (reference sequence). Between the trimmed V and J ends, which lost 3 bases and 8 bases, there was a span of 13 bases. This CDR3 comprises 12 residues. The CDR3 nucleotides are TGCAGTGCTAGTCGGGGAGCGCAAGGCTACACCTTC. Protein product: CSASRGAQGYTF.

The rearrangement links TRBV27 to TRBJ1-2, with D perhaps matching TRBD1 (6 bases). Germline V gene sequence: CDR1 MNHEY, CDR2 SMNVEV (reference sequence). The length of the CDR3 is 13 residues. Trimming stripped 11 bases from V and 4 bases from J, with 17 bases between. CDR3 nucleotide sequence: TGTGCCCCTCAGGGGCAGAAATTCTATGGCTACACCTTC. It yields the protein CAPQGQKFYGYTF.

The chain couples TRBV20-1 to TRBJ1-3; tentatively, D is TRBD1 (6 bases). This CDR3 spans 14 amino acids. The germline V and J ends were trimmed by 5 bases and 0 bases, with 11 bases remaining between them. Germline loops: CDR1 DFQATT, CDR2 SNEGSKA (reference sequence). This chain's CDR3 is CSAQQGNSGNTIYF. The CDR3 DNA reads TGCAGTGCTCAACAGGGAAACTCTGGAAACACCATATATTTT.

This chain's CDR3 is CASSLIISGELFF. CDR3 DNA sequence: TGTGCCAGCAGCTTAATTATCTCCGGGGAGCTGTTTTTT. The genes are TRBV7-3 and TRBJ2-2, with D unclear. Per germline, CDR1 SGHTA and CDR2 FQGTGA. This CDR3 has 13 residues. V lost 1 base and J lost 6, with 6 bases in between.

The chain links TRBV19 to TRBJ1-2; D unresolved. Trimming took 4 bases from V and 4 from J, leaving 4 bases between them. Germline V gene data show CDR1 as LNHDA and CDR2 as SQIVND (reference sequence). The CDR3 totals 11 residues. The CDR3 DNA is TGTGCCAGTAGTACTGCCTATGGCTACACCTTC. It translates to CASSTAYGYTF.

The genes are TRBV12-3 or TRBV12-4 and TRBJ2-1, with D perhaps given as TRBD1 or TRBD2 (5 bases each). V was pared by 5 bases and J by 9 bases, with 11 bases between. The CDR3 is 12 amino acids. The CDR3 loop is CASSDGGSEQFF. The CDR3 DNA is TGTGCCAGCAGTGATGGGGGAAGTGAGCAGTTCTTC.

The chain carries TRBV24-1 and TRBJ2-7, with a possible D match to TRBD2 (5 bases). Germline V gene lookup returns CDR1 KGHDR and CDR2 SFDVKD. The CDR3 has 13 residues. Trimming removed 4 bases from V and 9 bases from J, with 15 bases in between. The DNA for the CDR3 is TGTGCCACCAGTGACAAAGACCTCGGAGGGCAGTACTTC. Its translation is CATSDKDLGGQYF.

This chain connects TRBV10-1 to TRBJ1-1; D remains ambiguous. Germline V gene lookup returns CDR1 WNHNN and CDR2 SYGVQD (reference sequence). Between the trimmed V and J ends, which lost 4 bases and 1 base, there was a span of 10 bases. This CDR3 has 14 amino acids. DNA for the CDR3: TGCGCCAGCAGTGGTGGGGTGAGGAACACTGAAGCTTTCTTT. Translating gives CASSGGVRNTEAFF.

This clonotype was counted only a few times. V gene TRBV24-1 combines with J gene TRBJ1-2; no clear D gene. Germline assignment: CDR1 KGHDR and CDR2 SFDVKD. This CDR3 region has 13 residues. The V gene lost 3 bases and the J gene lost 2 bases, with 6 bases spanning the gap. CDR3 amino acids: CATSDDTNYGYTF. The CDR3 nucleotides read TGTGCCACCAGTGATGACACGAACTATGGCTACACCTTC.

The CDR3 coding sequence is TGTGCCAGCAGCCAGTTAGGGTTGACGGGGGGCTACAATGAGCAGTTCTTC. Amino acids: CASSQLGLTGGYNEQFF. The chain employs TRBV7-2 and TRBJ2-1; TRBD2 matches 7 bases. Germline V gives CDR1 SGHTA, CDR2 FQGNSA. Germline trimming cut 5 bases from V and 3 bases from J; bases unmatched to any gene: 13. The CDR3 runs 17 residues.